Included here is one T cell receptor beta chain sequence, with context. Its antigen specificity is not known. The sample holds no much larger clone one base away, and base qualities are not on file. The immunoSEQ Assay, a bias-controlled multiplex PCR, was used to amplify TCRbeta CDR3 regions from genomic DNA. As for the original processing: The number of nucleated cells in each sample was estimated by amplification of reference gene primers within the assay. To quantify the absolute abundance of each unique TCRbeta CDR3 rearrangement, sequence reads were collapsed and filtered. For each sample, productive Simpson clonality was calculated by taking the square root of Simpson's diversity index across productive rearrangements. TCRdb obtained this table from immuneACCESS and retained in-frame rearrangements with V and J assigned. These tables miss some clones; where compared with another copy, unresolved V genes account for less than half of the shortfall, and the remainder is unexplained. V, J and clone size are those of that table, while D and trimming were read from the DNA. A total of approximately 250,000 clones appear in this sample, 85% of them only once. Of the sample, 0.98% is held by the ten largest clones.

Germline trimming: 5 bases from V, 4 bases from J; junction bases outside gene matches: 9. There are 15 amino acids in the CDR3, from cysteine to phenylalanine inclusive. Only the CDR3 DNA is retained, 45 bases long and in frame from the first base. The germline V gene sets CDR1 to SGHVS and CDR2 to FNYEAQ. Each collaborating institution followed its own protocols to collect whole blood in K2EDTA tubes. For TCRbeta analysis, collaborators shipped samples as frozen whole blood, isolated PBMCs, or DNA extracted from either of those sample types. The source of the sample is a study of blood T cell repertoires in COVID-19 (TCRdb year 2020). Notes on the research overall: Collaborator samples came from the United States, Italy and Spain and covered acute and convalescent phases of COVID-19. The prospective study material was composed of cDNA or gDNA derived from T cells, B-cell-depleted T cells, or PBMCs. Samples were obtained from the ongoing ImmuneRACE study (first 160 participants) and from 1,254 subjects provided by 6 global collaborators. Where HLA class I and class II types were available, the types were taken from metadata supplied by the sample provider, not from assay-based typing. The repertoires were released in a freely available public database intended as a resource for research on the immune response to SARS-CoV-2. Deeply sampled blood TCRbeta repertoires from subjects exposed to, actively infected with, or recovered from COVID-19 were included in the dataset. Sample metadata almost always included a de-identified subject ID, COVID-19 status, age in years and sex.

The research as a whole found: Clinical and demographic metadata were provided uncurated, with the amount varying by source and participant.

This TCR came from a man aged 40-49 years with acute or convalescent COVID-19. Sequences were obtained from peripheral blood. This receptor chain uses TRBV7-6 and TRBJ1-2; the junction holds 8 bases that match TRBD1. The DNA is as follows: TGTGCCAGCAGCCCCGGGGGACAGGTCCTCTATGGCTACACCTTC. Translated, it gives CASSPGGQVLYGYTF.